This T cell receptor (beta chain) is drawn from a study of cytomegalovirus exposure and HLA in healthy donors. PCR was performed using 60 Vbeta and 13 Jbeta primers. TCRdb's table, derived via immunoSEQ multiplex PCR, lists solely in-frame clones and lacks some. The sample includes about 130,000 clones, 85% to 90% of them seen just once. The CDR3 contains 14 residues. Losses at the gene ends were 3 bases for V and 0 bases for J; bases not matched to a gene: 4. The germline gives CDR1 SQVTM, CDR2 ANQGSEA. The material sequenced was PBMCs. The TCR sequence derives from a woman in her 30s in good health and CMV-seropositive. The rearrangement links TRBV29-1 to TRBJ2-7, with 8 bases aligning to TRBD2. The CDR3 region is CSVDVAGGSYEQYF. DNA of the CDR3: TGCAGCGTTGATGTGGCGGGGGGCTCCTACGAGCAGTACTTC.